The entry below describes one T cell receptor (beta chain). The antigen is not known. Relative to the germline gene, one junction end is altered; a read error may explain this. The CDR3 runs 14 residues. Germline loops: CDR1 SGHRS, CDR2 YFSETQ. Naive CD4+ T cells were purified with Tregs depleted by CD25. Constant-region reverse primers amplified full-length variable regions, followed by semi-nested Nested Universal Primer A PCR. Each CDR3 protein gets one entry after TCRdb re-called the 5' RACE reads with MiXCR. The sample contains 10,000 to 15,000 distinct CDR3 sequences, 23% of which appear only once. Overall study findings and caveats: Tumor-infiltrating Treg TCR alpha and beta sequences overlapped most with tumor naive CD4+ T cells, then blood naive.

This chain uses TRBV5-1 with TRBJ2-3, with D maybe TRBD2 (5 bases). The sequenced sample was naive CD4+ T cells sorted from blood. Noted subset: naive CD4+ T cells, CD4+CD45RA+CD25-. The receptor was isolated from a female donor with breast cancer. The CDR3 reads CASSPSSSTDTLYF. The CDR3 bases are TGTGCCAGTTCGCCCAGTTCTAGCACAGATACGCTGTATTTT.